This T cell receptor beta chain originates from a study of CD4 and CD8 cells across lung adenocarcinoma regions (dated by TCRdb to 2016 to 2019). Looking at the study overall: The study compared tumor centers with tumor margins to examine intratumor heterogeneity of the T cell receptor repertoire.

Concerning this clonotype itself: Its cognate antigen has yet to be identified. No much larger clonotype is one base removed from it; base qualities were not supplied.

The V and J ends are trimmed by 7 bases and 10 bases, leaving 23 bases between them. The CDR1 and CDR2 encoded by the germline V gene (reference sequence) are MNHEY and SMNVEV. Including the terminal cysteine and phenylalanine, the CDR3 comprises 15 residues. Of all the DNA, just the CDR3 is kept, 45 bases in frame from base 1. The donors were patients who had localized lung adenocarcinoma, which is a subtype of non-small cell lung cancer. The centers of localized lung adenocarcinomas were where the samples came from. For TCR repertoire analysis, CD4+ T cells from tumor tissue were profiled separately from CD8+ T cells. Receptor amplification or capture employed PCR. Sequencing was performed on a HiSeq X Ten. Using fastp trimming at Q25 and MiXCR clonotype assembly, TCRdb reanalyzed the public sequencing data and kept in-frame beta chains. Rows are unified per CDR3 protein, each entry keeping the most common DNA and genes. The sample table records fewer than 9,500 distinct CDR3 sequences; 45% to 70% of these occur just once. Roughly a quarter of the sample rests with the top ten.

Sequencing input: CD4+ T cells from the center of a lung tumor. The cell subset or site label for this specimen denotes: tumor center region. The rearrangement joined TRBV27 to TRBJ2-4, and the D gene may be TRBD2, 6 bases matching. The receptor comes from a female donor with lung adenocarcinoma. The CD4 and CD8 labels of this study may be unreliable. The CDR3 in this case is CASTHLGGDREIQYF. The DNA sequence is TGTGCCAGCACCCACCTCGGCGGGGACCGAGAGATTCAGTACTTC.